This paragraph reports one T cell receptor beta chain. Its antigen is not identified. These data come from a study of cytomegalovirus exposure and HLA in healthy donors. Study results and limitations: With further analysis later on, most CMV-associated TCR beta chains appeared HLA-restricted. The study labeled 180 or so TCR beta chains cytomegalovirus-associated. It has been reported that TCR beta sequences accurately predicted the HLA-A and HLA-B alleles of most subjects. Rarity characterized most TCR sequences, yet some public TCRs appeared in many donors.

The CDR3 consists of 12 residues. Trimming removed 2 bases at V and 1 base at J, with 5 bases between. Germline CDR1 SQVTM, CDR2 ANQGSEA. Primers included in the PCR were 60 Vbeta and 13 Jbeta primers. Sequenced by immunoSEQ multiplex PCR; TCRdb stores in-frame clones only, minus some. The sample includes over 200,000 clones, roughly 90% of them seen just once. The TCR originated in a woman aged 18-29 years in good health and CMV-seronegative. This chain links TRBV29-1 with TRBJ1-1; D remains unclear. The sample was PBMCs. CDR3 loop: CSVESGNTEAFF. For the CDR3, the DNA is TGCAGCGTTGAATCAGGGAACACTGAAGCTTTCTTT. The whole variable domain, remainder taken from reference TRBV29-1 and TRBJ1-1, is SAVISQKPSRDICQRGTSLTIQCQVDSQVTMMFWYRQQPGQSLTLIATANQGSEATYESGFVIDKFPISRPNLTFSTLTVSNMSPEDSSIYLCSVESGNTEAFFGQGTRLTVV.